The 30 T cell receptor beta chains in this list originate from one sample, sequenced in a study of OX40 agonist ivuxolimab in advanced cancers. TCRdb's copy holds only in-frame clones and misses some; the assay was immunoSEQ multiplex PCR. The sample yields about 30,000 clones, 87% seen once. The sequencing here drew on CD4+ or CD8+ T cells sorted from blood, taken in a trial of the OX40 agonist ivuxolimab. These receptors were taken from an adult with an advanced solid tumor such as melanoma, head and neck, liver or kidney cancer.

This clone was observed once. This chain connects TRBV7-8 to TRBJ1-6; D not certain. Deletions cut 6 bases from V and 3 bases from J, with 6 bases between. CDR3 size: 13 residues. From germline, CDR1 is SGHVS and CDR2 FQNEAQ. CDR3 nucleotide sequence: TGTGCCAGCAGTGAGGGCTATAATTCACCCCTCCACTTT. Translated, it gives CASSEGYNSPLHF.

The chain recombines TRBV2 with TRBJ1-4; TRBD1 might be the D (5 bases). This CDR3 is 15 amino acids long. CDR1 and CDR2 (germline): SNHLY, FYNNEI. Deletions cut 7 bases from V and 5 bases from J, with 17 bases between. The CDR3 bases are TGTGCCAGCATCGTCGCCGGGACGGGAAATGAAAAACTGTTTTTT. Protein sequence: CASIVAGTGNEKLFF.

The V gene is TRBV9, the J gene TRBJ2-1; D may be TRBD2 (5 bases). The CDR3 contains 14 residues. Trimming took off 1 base at V and 8 bases at J, with 13 bases between the two ends. Germline CDR1 SGDLS, CDR2 YYNGEE. CDR3 in amino acids: CASSVWEKIDEQFF. As DNA, the CDR3 is TGTGCCAGCAGCGTATGGGAGAAGATCGATGAGCAGTTCTTC. The full variable domain, rest sourced from reference TRBV9 and TRBJ2-1, is DSGVTQTPKHLITATGQRVTLRCSPRSGDLSVYWYQQSLDQGLQFLIQYYNGEERAKGNILERFSAQQFPDLHSELNLSSLELGDSALYFCASSVWEKIDEQFFGPGTRLTVL.

The chain employs TRBV4-1 and TRBJ2-5, with D perhaps TRBD2 (5 bases). Trimming left V 4 bases short and J 0 bases short, with 9 bases between. The germline gives CDR1 MGHRA, CDR2 YSYEKL. There are 14 residues in the CDR3. The CDR3 loop is CASSRRTDQETQYF. In DNA, the CDR3 is TGCGCCAGCAGCCGTAGGACTGACCAAGAGACCCAGTACTTC.

The V call is TRBV5-1, the J call TRBJ2-7; no firm D call. Trimming stripped 1 base from V and 3 bases from J, with 8 bases between. Germline-derived CDR1 and CDR2 are SGHRS and YFSETQ. The CDR3 extends over 13 amino acids. The chain's CDR3 is CASSLKDVYEQYF. The CDR3 nucleotides read TGCGCCAGCAGCTTGAAGGACGTCTACGAGCAGTACTTC.

CDR3 in amino acids: CASSERVGAGSNQPQHF. The CDR3 DNA is TGTGCCAGCAGTGAACGGGTGGGAGCGGGAAGCAATCAGCCCCAGCATTTT. V and J are TRBV6-1 and TRBJ1-5; D is unclear. V lost 2 bases and J 1 base, leaving 15 bases between the germline ends. The CDR3 has 17 residues. Germline V CDR1 and CDR2: MNHNS, SASEGT.

This chain connects TRBV11-2 to TRBJ2-7, with TRBD2 as a possible D gene (6 bases). V was trimmed by 2 bases and J by 0 bases, leaving 17 bases between them. CDR3 length: 17 residues. Per germline, CDR1 SGHAT and CDR2 FQNNGV. The CDR3 region is CASSLRRRDLSSYEQYF. The CDR3, as DNA: TGTGCCAGCAGCTTACGGAGGCGGGACTTAAGCTCCTACGAGCAGTACTTC.

The chain uses TRBV7-3 and TRBJ2-1; D is unclear. CDR1 is SGHTA, CDR2 FQGTGA, per germline. V lost 4 bases, J lost 0 bases, and 10 bases lay in between. The CDR3 has 15 residues. The CDR3 DNA is TGTGCCAGCAGCTCGGGCCCGAACTCCTACAATGAGCAGTTCTTC. It is translated as CASSSGPNSYNEQFF.

The chain combines TRBV28 with TRBJ1-4; TRBD1 might be the D (6 bases). CDR1 and CDR2 (germline): MDHEN, SYDVKM. Trimming stripped 0 bases from V and 4 bases from J, with 18 bases between. CDR3 size: 18 residues. The DNA of the CDR3 is TGTGCCAGCAGTTTATGGAGAAACAGGGACCACCTTAATGAAAAACTGTTTTTT. This gives the protein CASSLWRNRDHLNEKLFF.

The rearrangement uses TRBV27 and TRBJ2-5; D might be TRBD2 (7 bases). The DNA end lines up better with TRBJ2-7; the J call may be wrong. The CDR3 contains 14 residues. Germline CDR1 MNHEY, CDR2 SMNVEV (reference sequence). CDR3 in DNA: TGTGCCAGCAGTTGGGGGGGCGTTTTCAACGAGCAGTACTTC. Its protein product is CASSWGGVFNEQYF.

V is TRBV30 and J is TRBJ1-5; D unresolved. The CDR3 covers 12 residues. Germline lookup yields CDR1 GTSNPN and CDR2 SVGIG (reference sequence). The germline V and J ends were trimmed by 2 bases and 4 bases, with 6 bases remaining between them. CDR3 region: CAWSQGNQPQHF. The DNA of the CDR3 is TGTGCCTGGAGTCAAGGAAATCAGCCCCAGCATTTT.

This clone is a singleton in its sample. CDR3 bases: TGCAGCGTCGACGTGTGGGACACTGAAGCTTTCTTT. Protein product: CSVDVWDTEAFF. This chain links TRBV29-1 with TRBJ1-1; D is unclear. V was pared by 6 bases and J by 3 bases, with 11 bases between. Germline CDR1 SQVTM, CDR2 ANQGSEA. This CDR3 comprises 12 residues.

The chain recombines TRBV1 with TRBJ1-1. TRBV1 is tagged as a pseudogene. CDR3 length: 13 residues. Here the CDR3 DNA reads TGCGCCAGCAGCCGGATGGAGAACACTGAAGCTTTCTTT. Protein: CASSRMENTEAFF.

J is TRBJ2-3 and V is TRBV6-5; D may be TRBD1 (5 bases). CDR3 length: 15 amino acids. CDR1 is MNHEY, CDR2 SVGAGI, per germline. Trimming removed 0 bases from V and 2 bases from J, with 9 bases in between. The CDR3 spells CASSYSQAATDTQYF. In nucleotides, the CDR3 is TGTGCCAGCAGTTACTCACAGGCAGCCACAGATACGCAGTATTTT.

This chain links TRBV7-8 with TRBJ2-7, with 10 bases lining up with TRBD1. Trimming cost V 5 bases and J 2 bases; bases outside gene matches: 3. This CDR3 spans 14 amino acids. Germline CDR1 is SGHVS and CDR2 is FQNEAQ. The CDR3 bases are TGTGCCAGCAGCCCCGGGACAGGGGCCTACGAGCAGTACTTC. It specifies CASSPGTGAYEQYF.

This chain joins TRBV7-8 and TRBJ2-7; tentative D call: TRBD1 (6 bases). This CDR3 spans 15 amino acids. Deletions cut 1 base from V and 0 bases from J, with 10 bases between. Germline assignment: CDR1 SGHVS and CDR2 FQNEAQ. CDR3 in amino acids: CASSLVAGDSYEQYF. The CDR3 bases are TGTGCCAGCAGCTTAGTTGCAGGGGACTCCTACGAGCAGTACTTC. Full variable domain (missing parts from reference TRBV7-8 and TRBJ2-7): GAGVSQSPRYKVAKRGQDVALRCDPISGHVSLFWYQQALGQGPEFLTYFQNEAQLDKSGLPSDRFFAERPEGSVSTLKIQRTQQEDSAVYLCASSLVAGDSYEQYFGPGTRLTVT.

As to this clone: A junction boundary mismatches the germline segment, possibly from a read error. The chain is built from TRBV28 and TRBJ1-1; D gene ambiguous. Germline CDR1 MDHEN, CDR2 SYDVKM. This CDR3 spans 11 amino acids. The CDR3: CASTSGGRKYF. In DNA form, the CDR3 reads TGTGCCAGCACCTCAGGCGGCCGGAAGTATTTT. Looking up the rest from reference TRBV28 and TRBJ1-1 gives the full variable domain: DVKVTQSSRYLVKRTGEKVFLECVQDMDHENMFWYRQDPGLGLRLIYFSYDVKMKEKGDIPEGYSVSREKKERFSLILESASTNQTSMYLCASTSGGRKYFGQGTRLTVV.

This rearrangement joins TRBV9 to TRBJ1-2; D remains ambiguous. With 4 bases removed from V and 3 bases from J, the gap between germline ends came to 16 bases. Germline V gene data show CDR1 as SGDLS and CDR2 as YYNGEE. There are 15 residues in the CDR3. The CDR3 region has the DNA TGTGCCAGCAGCCTGAGGACCTCCGCTTACTATGGCTACACCTTC. This translates into CASSLRTSAYYGYTF.

The genes are TRBV29-1 and TRBJ1-1; possible D gene TRBD1, 5 bases. V lost 6 bases and J 1 base, leaving 15 bases between the germline ends. The CDR3 consists of 14 residues. Germline-derived CDR1 and CDR2 are SQVTM and ANQGSEA. CDR3 protein: CSVANLDRNTEAFF. The CDR3 nucleotides read TGCAGCGTAGCCAACCTAGACAGGAACACTGAAGCTTTCTTT.

The chain couples TRBV7-9 to TRBJ1-2, with 7 bases that match TRBD1. V trimming: 1 base; J trimming: 6 bases; junction bases outside the gene matches: 5. CDR1 and CDR2 from the germline V gene are SEHNR and FQNEAQ (reference sequence). The CDR3 extends over 14 amino acids. CDR3 nucleotide sequence: TGTGCCAGCAGCTTAGGGTTGACAGGGCATGGCTACACCTTC. Residues: CASSLGLTGHGYTF.

The chain carries TRBV9 and TRBJ2-3; 11 bases fit TRBD1. The CDR3 has 15 amino acids. CDR1 and CDR2 from the germline V gene are SGDLS and YYNGEE. Trimming at V came to 3 bases and at J to 2 bases, leaving 2 bases not matched to a gene. CDR3 in amino acids: CASSAGQGDTDTQYF. DNA for the CDR3: TGTGCCAGCAGCGCGGGACAGGGGGACACAGATACGCAGTATTTT.

CDR3 sequence: CASSVAGGNQPQHF. CDR3 DNA sequence: TGTGCCAGCAGCGTAGCCGGCGGCAATCAGCCCCAGCATTTT. V is TRBV9 and J is TRBJ1-5; no clear D. Trimming removed 0 bases at V and 2 bases at J, with 6 bases between. This CDR3 spans 14 amino acids. Germline CDR1 SGDLS, CDR2 YYNGEE.

V usage is TRBV19 and J usage is TRBJ2-1; D may match TRBD1 or TRBD2 (6 bases each). The germline CDR1 and CDR2 sequences are LNHDA and SQIVND (reference sequence). Trimming took 9 bases from V and 6 from J, leaving 15 bases between them. The CDR3 runs 13 residues. CDR3 amino acids: CASRPWGANEQFF. CDR3 DNA: TGTGCCAGCCGCCCGTGGGGGGCCAATGAGCAGTTCTTC.

V and J are TRBV6-8 and TRBJ2-1, with D unresolved. Trimming took off 5 bases at V and 6 bases at J, with 14 bases between the two ends. Per the germline V gene, CDR1 is MNHGY and CDR2 is SAAAGT. The CDR3 sequence is 14 residues long. CDR3 in amino acids: CASSHQKPGNEQFF. As DNA, the CDR3 is TGTGCCAGCAGTCACCAAAAGCCCGGCAATGAGCAGTTCTTC.

The V and J genes are TRBV6-5 and TRBJ2-7; tentative D call: TRBD2 (6 bases). CDR1 and CDR2 from the germline V gene are MNHEY and SVGAGI. The CDR3 consists of 13 residues. V was trimmed by 1 base and J by 5 bases, leaving 9 bases between them. The CDR3 region is CASSYYAGNEQYF. The CDR3 nucleotides read TGTGCCAGCAGTTACTATGCGGGAAACGAGCAGTACTTC.

The V call is TRBV27, the J call TRBJ1-1; 7 bases agree with TRBD1. This CDR3 is built from 15 residues. After removal of 6 bases from V and 6 bases from J, the junction contained 13 bases not matched to a gene. Germline V CDR1 and CDR2: MNHEY, SMNVEV (reference sequence). Here the CDR3 reads CASRPKTGSLSEAFF. Here the CDR3 DNA reads TGTGCCAGCAGGCCTAAGACAGGGAGTCTTTCTGAAGCTTTCTTT.

The chain carries TRBV2 and TRBJ2-1, with 7 bases matching TRBD2. The junction had 4 bases not matched to a gene; V was cut back by 7 bases and J by 4 bases. CDR3 length: 13 amino acids. Germline CDR1 SNHLY, CDR2 FYNNEI. The DNA of the CDR3 is TGTGCCAGCAACGGGGGGAGGTACAATGAGCAGTTCTTC. Its translation is CASNGGRYNEQFF.

V usage is TRBV5-1 and J usage is TRBJ1-1; D gene uncertain. Deletions cut 0 bases from V and 3 bases from J, with 15 bases between. The CDR3 loop spans 16 amino acids. Per the germline V gene, CDR1 is SGHRS and CDR2 is YFSETQ. CDR3 residues: CASSLAYGTRDTEAFF. The CDR3 nucleotides read TGCGCCAGCAGCTTGGCCTATGGAACACGGGACACTGAAGCTTTCTTT. Filled out from reference TRBV5-1 and TRBJ1-1, the complete variable domain reads KAGVTQTPRYLIKTRGQQVTLSCSPISGHRSVSWYQQTPGQGLQFLFEYFSETQRNKGNFPGRFSGRQFSNSRSEMNVSTLELGDSALYLCASSLAYGTRDTEAFFGQGTRLTVV.

CDR3: CASSPDSAPRWPQHF. CDR3 DNA: TGTGCCAGCTCGCCGGACAGCGCGCCTCGGTGGCCCCAGCATTTT. The rearrangement uses TRBV9 and TRBJ1-5; perhaps TRBD1 as D (6 bases). This CDR3 has 15 amino acids. V lost 7 bases to trimming and J lost 9 bases, with 23 bases between them. Germline V gives CDR1 SGDLS, CDR2 YYNGEE.

The gene calls are TRBV11-2 and TRBJ2-5; D not certain. CDR1 is SGHAT, CDR2 FQNNGV, per germline. Trimming left V 1 base short and J 0 bases short, with 9 bases between. This CDR3 spans 15 amino acids. For the CDR3, the DNA is TGTGCCAGCAGCTTAGTGTGGCAGTACCAAGAGACCCAGTACTTC. Translated: CASSLVWQYQETQYF. Full variable domain (outside the CDR3, taken from reference TRBV11-2 and TRBJ2-5): EAGVAQSPRYKIIEKRQSVAFWCNPISGHATLYWYQQILGQGPKLLIQFQNNGVVDDSQLPKDRFSAERLKGVDSTLKIQPAKLEDSAVYLCASSLVWQYQETQYFGPGTRLLVL.